The text below deals with one T cell receptor beta chain. Its antigen is currently unknown. A much larger clone lies a single base off, so this may be a read error. There are 14 residues in the CDR3. V lost 5 bases, J lost 7 bases, and 8 bases stayed unmatched. Germline V CDR1 and CDR2: KGHSH, LQKENI. To make TCR beta libraries, researchers used iRepertoire HTBI primers and Arm-PCR of CDR3 regions. MiXCR, applied by TCRdb to the multiplex PCR reads, yields one record per CDR3 protein. In the table there are 400,000 to 500,000 distinct CDR3 sequences, about 16% of which are singletons. The sample's time point: newly diagnosed GD, antithyroid drugs for less than 3 months. RNA from PBMCs was the source of the TCR library. This record comes from a study of regulatory T cells in long-lasting Graves disease. Overall study results and limits: Lower TCR diversity characterized persistent Graves' patients relative to newly diagnosed patients. More public clonotypes were shared by persistent patients (around 2,600) than by new patients (approximately 1,000). A limited number of samples was an acknowledged limitation.

This sample was also put to use in a study of T cells in Graves' hyperthyroidism and ophthalmopathy. That publication notes: A patient was excluded if there was uncontrolled infection, other autoimmune disease, pregnancy or lactation.

The sequences come from peripheral blood mononuclear cells (PBMCs), collected at new diagnosis, from a patient treated with antithyroid drugs. V usage is TRBV18 and J usage is TRBJ1-5, with TRBD1 matching over 7 bases. This TCR was sampled from a woman aged 18-29 years with Graves disease. The CDR3 spells CASSETGTRQPQHF. The CDR3 coding sequence is TGTGCCAGCTCAGAGACAGGGACCAGGCAGCCCCAGCATTTT.